Given below is one T cell receptor beta chain in context. This clone's antigen is unknown. Nothing much larger sits one base from this clone, and base qualities are not available. The method behind the library was the immunoSEQ multiplex PCR assay. In TCRdb, the immuneACCESS table is reduced to in-frame sequences with V and J assigned. These tables do not hold every clone; where another copy was compared, an unresolved V gene accounts for under half, and the others remain unexplained. This sample has approximately 100,000 clones in its table, and over 95% of those were observed once. The ten largest clones capture approximately 0.21% of the sample. The data originate from a study of technical replicates of blood from a handful of donors (dated by TCRdb to 2016 to 2017). Compared with germline, V lacks 2 bases and J lacks 4 bases; bases without a gene match: 17. The CDR3 runs 18 residues from the cysteine to the phenylalanine. The retained sequence is limited to the CDR3, 54 bases, with the frame set at the first base. CDR1 and CDR2, looked up from the germline V gene, are MNHNS and SASEGT.

Input material: T cells isolated from PBMCs. This TCR was sampled from a human donor in good health. The chain is encoded by TRBV6-1 joined to TRBJ2-7; TRBD2 fits 7 bases in the junction. The nucleotide sequence is given as TGTGCCAGCAGTGAAAGGGGAGGGGTCCTGGCCCCAGCATACGAGCAGTACTTC. Protein translation: CASSERGGVLAPAYEQYF.